This TCR beta chain was captured by sequencing in a study of T cells in localized non-small cell lung cancer. Study-level results: Sequencing was limited to one tumor region, leaving the possibility of heterogeneity open. Measurement of T cell clonality placed uninvolved adjacent lung highest, above the level in tumor.

Data came from immunoSEQ multiplex PCR; TCRdb stores just in-frame clones and leaves some out. Among around 140,000 clones, roughly nine tenths were seen once, and the ten largest hold approximately 1.5%. This clone was detected a few times. As yet, its antigen is unknown. From germline, CDR1 is SQVTM and CDR2 ANQGSEA. The CDR3 extends over 12 amino acids. Deletions cut 4 bases from V and 3 bases from J, with 9 bases between. The V and J genes are TRBV29-1 and TRBJ1-2; D is perhaps TRBD1 (6 bases). This sequence originates from a female donor older than 55 with stage I lung adenocarcinoma. Sequencing used peripheral blood, obtained before any cancer treatment. The DNA of the CDR3 is TGCAGCGTTGTCGGGGGCCACTATGGCTACACCTTC. It is translated as CSVVGGHYGYTF.